This T cell receptor (beta chain) derives from a study of molecular identifiers for immune sequencing clone quantification. This clonotype has ten or more counts. The antigen is undetermined. One entry per CDR3 protein results from TCRdb running MiXCR on the PCR reads. The table records about 510,000 distinct CDR3 sequences, around a fifth of them present only once. Findings of the study overall: Detectable among 800,000 to 1,000,000 naive cells, according to reports, was Jurkat TCR RNA spiked in from one cell. Because of identical TCR molecules sharing a barcode, sizes of highly expanded clones could be underestimated. Clones that exceeded 20 RNA copies held over 98% of effector molecules, yet under 1% in naive cells.

The clonotype originates from a human donor in good health. Some libraries in this study had Jurkat cell RNA spiked in. Input material: naive CD8+ T cells from blood, with Jurkat cell RNA spiked in. The sample's subset: FACS-sorted CD8+CD4-CCR7+CD45RA+ naive T cells.

CDR3 region: CASTGDRAGEQYF. The CDR3 nucleotides are TGTGCCAGCACCGGGGACAGGGCCGGCGAGCAGTACTTC. This rearrangement joins TRBV6-2 or TRBV6-3 to TRBJ2-7, with 9 nucleotides matching TRBD1. V lost 7 bases, J lost 6 bases, and 7 bases stayed unmatched. Germline V gives CDR1 MNHEY, CDR2 SVGEGT. This CDR3 is 13 amino acids long.